The clone carrying this TCR beta chain has just one count. The target antigen is unknown. The entry originates in a study of cytomegalovirus exposure and HLA in healthy donors. V shed 1 base and J 4 bases; nucleotides not matched to a gene: 5. The germline gives CDR1 ENHRY, CDR2 SYGVKD. This CDR3 comprises 15 residues. The study ran its PCR with 60 Vbeta and 13 Jbeta primers. TCRdb's table, derived via immunoSEQ multiplex PCR, lists solely in-frame clones and lacks some. The data show 250,000 to 350,000 clones, about nine tenths seen once. General observations from the study: High specificity and sensitivity for cytomegalovirus status were reported for the classifier. Most of the CMV-associated TCR beta chains (in a later analysis) appeared to be HLA-restricted. In a later analysis, across HLA loci, associated TCR counts were highest for DRB1, lowest for HLA-C.

Sequenced material: PBMCs. This TCR was recovered from a middle-aged man in good health and CMV-seropositive. The V and J genes are TRBV10-3 and TRBJ2-3; 7 bases align to TRBD2. This chain's CDR3 is CAISEYGGSSDTQYF. CDR3 in DNA: TGTGCCATCAGTGAGTATGGCGGGAGCTCAGATACGCAGTATTTT.